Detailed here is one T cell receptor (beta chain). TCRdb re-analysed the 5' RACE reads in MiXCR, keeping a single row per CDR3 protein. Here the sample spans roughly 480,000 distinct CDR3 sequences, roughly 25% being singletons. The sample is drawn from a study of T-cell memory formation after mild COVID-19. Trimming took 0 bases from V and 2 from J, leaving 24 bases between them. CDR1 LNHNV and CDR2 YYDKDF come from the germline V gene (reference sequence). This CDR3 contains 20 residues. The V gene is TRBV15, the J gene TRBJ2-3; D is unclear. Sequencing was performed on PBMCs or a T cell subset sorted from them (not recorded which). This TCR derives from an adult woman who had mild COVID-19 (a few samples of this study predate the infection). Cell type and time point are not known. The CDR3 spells CATSRDVLVNPGTHTDTQYF. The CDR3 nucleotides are TGTGCCACCAGCAGAGATGTTTTGGTCAATCCCGGAACACACACAGATACGCAGTATTTT.